The 18 T cell receptor beta chains listed next were all sequenced from one sample in a study of blood T cell repertoires in COVID-19. Repertoires were generated with immunoSEQ multiplex PCR, while TCRdb's copy carries only in-frame clones and drops some. The data hold tens of thousands of clones, with approximately 85% observed a single time. Material for sequencing was peripheral blood. The receptors were sampled from a man aged 60 to 75 with acute or convalescent COVID-19.

The chain has TRBV18 and TRBJ1-4; a possible D gene is TRBD1 (5 bases). Trimming left V 0 bases short and J 7 bases short, with 15 bases between. Germline V lookup: CDR1 KGHSH, CDR2 LQKENI. CDR3 length: 16 amino acids. CDR3 amino acids: CASSPPTAERGEKLFF. The CDR3 region has the DNA TGTGCCAGCTCACCACCGACGGCTGAAAGGGGTGAAAAACTGTTTTTT.

The chain uses TRBV2 and TRBJ2-5; 10 bases are a match to TRBD1. This CDR3 has 14 amino acids. Germline assignment: CDR1 SNHLY and CDR2 FYNNEI. Trimming removed 8 bases from V and 5 bases from J; junction bases left unmatched: 8. This CDR3 reads CASRRDRGGETQYF. The CDR3 nucleotides are TGTGCCAGCCGCCGGGACAGGGGAGGGGAGACCCAGTACTTC.

The chain joins TRBV19 to TRBJ1-5, with TRBD1 matching 8 bases. The trim removed 2 bases at V and 7 bases at J, leaving 4 bases unmatched. Germline-derived CDR1 and CDR2 are LNHDA and SQIVND (reference sequence). CDR3 length: 14 residues. The CDR3 DNA reads as TGTGCCAGTAGTATAATGCAGGGGGCCCAGCCCCAGCATTTT. Protein: CASSIMQGAQPQHF.

The genes are TRBV30 and TRBJ1-1; unclear D gene. Germline V gives CDR1 GTSNPN, CDR2 SVGIG (reference sequence). The CDR3 runs 16 residues. V was clipped by 1 base and J by 4 bases, with 19 bases between them. This CDR3 is CAWSEPPWESFTEAFF. The CDR3 DNA is TGTGCCTGGAGTGAACCCCCCTGGGAGAGCTTCACTGAAGCTTTCTTT.

The J gene is TRBJ2-7, the V gene TRBV3-1 (or the pseudogene TRBV3-2); tentative D call: TRBD1 (6 bases). The CDR3 is 16 residues long. Trimming took 0 bases from V and 2 from J, leaving 14 bases between them. Germline V gives CDR1 LGHDT, CDR2 YNNKEL (reference sequence). The CDR3 bases are TGTGCCAGCAGCCAAGAAAGGGGGAACCCTACCTACGAGCAGTACTTC. This codes for CASSQERGNPTYEQYF.

The chain links TRBV27 to TRBJ1-5; D gene ambiguous. CDR3 size: 17 residues. CDR1 is MNHEY, CDR2 SMNVEV, per germline (reference sequence). V shed 8 bases and J shed 7 bases, with 27 bases lying between them. The CDR3 coding sequence is TGTGCCAGCGCCCCTAGGGAGGGTGTCTATAATACGCAGCCCCAGCATTTT. This gives the protein CASAPREGVYNTQPQHF.

The V and J genes are TRBV4-1 and TRBJ1-1, with 9 positions matching TRBD1. The germline V gene encodes CDR1 MGHRA and CDR2 YSYEKL. This CDR3 has 15 amino acids. Trimming took 4 bases from V and 6 from J; bases not matched to a gene: 9. The DNA of the CDR3 is TGCGCCAGCAGCCCGCAGGACAGGGGACGACCTGAAGCTTTCTTT. Its protein product is CASSPQDRGRPEAFF.

This sequence joins TRBV28 and TRBJ2-7; 11 nucleotides line up with TRBD2. This CDR3 has 16 amino acids. With 5 bases clipped from V and 2 bases from J, the junction kept 8 bases outside the gene matches. Germline CDR1 is MDHEN and CDR2 is SYDVKM. The CDR3 nucleotides are TGTGCCAGCAGTGGCCGGACTAGCGGGCTTCCCTACGAGCAGTACTTC. Translation: CASSGRTSGLPYEQYF.

This clone appeared once. The V and J genes are TRBV14 and TRBJ2-3; D might be TRBD2 (5 bases). The V gene's germline CDR1 is SGHDN and CDR2 FVKESK. The V and J ends lost 2 bases and 1 base respectively, with 10 bases between them. CDR3 length: 15 residues. The CDR3 coding sequence is TGTGCCAGCAGCCAACTTTGGGGAGGCACAGATACGCAGTATTTT. Amino acid sequence: CASSQLWGGTDTQYF. Using reference TRBV14 and TRBJ2-3 for the parts outside the CDR3, the full variable domain is EAGVTQFPSHSVIEKGQTVTLRCDPISGHDNLYWYRRVMGKEIKFLLHFVKESKQDESGMPNNRFLAERTGGTYSTLKVQPAELEDSGVYFCASSQLWGGTDTQYFGPGTRLTVL.

This clone was recorded a few times. This chain joins TRBV2 and TRBJ2-7; 8 bases are a match to TRBD2. With 6 bases clipped from V and 2 bases from J, the junction kept 9 bases outside the gene matches. The CDR3 extends over 15 amino acids. Looked up from germline, CDR1 is SNHLY and CDR2 is FYNNEI. CDR3 loop: CASRGGRAGAYEQYF. The CDR3 bases are TGTGCCAGCAGGGGGGGGAGAGCGGGAGCCTACGAGCAGTACTTC. The complete variable domain, with remaining parts taken from reference TRBV2 and TRBJ2-7, reads EPEVTQTPSHQVTQMGQEVILRCVPISNHLYFYWYRQILGQKVEFLVSFYNNEISEKSEIFDDQFSVERPDGSNFTLKIRSTKLEDSAMYFCASRGGRAGAYEQYFGPGTRLTVT.

This sequence joins TRBV3-1 (or the pseudogene TRBV3-2) and TRBJ2-7; TRBD2 matches at 10 bases. V lost 3 bases, J lost 2 bases, and 4 bases stayed unmatched. CDR3 size: 15 residues. Germline V gene lookup returns CDR1 LGHDT and CDR2 YNNKEL (reference sequence). In nucleotides, the CDR3 is TGTGCCAGCAGCCAGGGAGCGGGAGGGACCTACGAGCAGTACTTC. Translating it yields CASSQGAGGTYEQYF.

The chain combines TRBV7-9 with TRBJ1-2; possibly TRBD1 for D (6 bases). Between the trimmed V and J ends, which lost 3 bases and 1 base, there was a span of 12 bases. The CDR3 has 15 amino acids. Germline CDR1 is SEHNR and CDR2 is FQNEAQ (reference sequence). This chain's CDR3 is CASSFGQNDNYGYTF. CDR3 nucleotides: TGTGCCAGCAGCTTCGGACAGAACGATAACTATGGCTACACCTTC.

The CDR3 nucleotides read TGTGCCAGCAGTGAAGAACCAGAAGAACTGTTTTTT. This codes for CASSEEPEELFF. The chain employs TRBV2 and TRBJ1-4; no clear D. The CDR3 runs to 12 residues. Germline values: CDR1 SNHLY, CDR2 FYNNEI. With 1 base removed from V and 12 bases from J, the gap between germline ends came to 9 bases.

In the case of this clone: Here the CDR3 omits its conserved ending phenylalanine or tryptophan, so a read error is the likely source. No DNA is shown, since the ends of the CDR3 on it are uncertain; the CDR3 is the one TCRdb lists. This chain joins TRBV10-1 and TRBJ1-1. Per the germline V gene, CDR1 is WNHNN and CDR2 is SYGVQD (reference sequence). The CDR3 totals 10 residues, both ends included. CDR3 protein: CASSERASPR.

V is TRBV5-1 and J is TRBJ2-5; 7 positions match TRBD1. Germline V gives CDR1 SGHRS, CDR2 YFSETQ. Trimming at V came to 2 bases and at J to 3 bases, leaving 1 base not matched to a gene. The CDR3 runs to 13 residues. CDR3 amino acids: CASSFTGEETQYF. CDR3 coding DNA: TGCGCCAGCAGCTTCACAGGGGAAGAGACCCAGTACTTC.

This rearrangement joins TRBV20-1 to TRBJ1-1; the match to TRBD1 covers 8 bases. CDR1 and CDR2 from the germline V gene are DFQATT and SNEGSKA (reference sequence). V was pared by 3 bases and J by 1 base, with 7 bases of the junction left unmatched. The CDR3 length is 15 residues. Here the CDR3 DNA reads TGCAGTGCTAGTGATTGGACAGGGACGAACACTGAAGCTTTCTTT. Its protein product is CSASDWTGTNTEAFF.

The rearrangement joins TRBV28 to TRBJ2-2; TRBD1 aligns across 9 bases. Germline lookup yields CDR1 MDHEN and CDR2 SYDVKM. V lost 5 bases to trimming and J lost 0 bases; unmatched junction nucleotides: 7. CDR3 length: 17 amino acids. CDR3 nucleotide sequence: TGTGCCAGCAGTGCATACAGGGGGCGTTCGAACACCGGGGAGCTGTTTTTT. This translates into CASSAYRGRSNTGELFF.

The chain is built from TRBV7-4 and TRBJ1-4; D is perhaps TRBD1 (5 bases). The germline gives CDR1 SGHVT, CDR2 SQSDAQ. The V gene lost 2 bases and the J gene lost 7 bases, with 20 bases spanning the gap. CDR3 length equals 17 residues. CDR3 in DNA: TGTGCCAGCAGCTTATGGTGGGTTGGGGGGTTGGGTGAAAAACTGTTTTTT. This encodes CASSLWWVGGLGEKLFF.